Sequencing of this TCR beta chain was carried out in a study of T cells expressing NK-cell markers. As concerns this clonotype: What it recognizes is unknown.

Broader study findings: Leadership of the CD3+CD56-NKG2C+ fraction also belonged to these clonotypes in a handful of donors.

After re-calling the 5' RACE reads, TCRdb lists one entry per CDR3 protein, DNA absent. The sample's table shows roughly 390,000 distinct CDR3 sequences. CDR3 length: 15 amino acids. Looked up from germline, CDR1 is KGHDR and CDR2 is SFDVKD. The chain couples TRBV24-1 to TRBJ2-1. The sequenced sample was blood T cells: a sorted CD56 or NKG2C T cell subset, CD4+ or CD8+ T cells, or bulk PBMC T cells (not recorded which). The clonotype was recovered from a woman between 50 and 59 years old in good health. The CDR3 sequence is CATSDVGPTRNEQFF.